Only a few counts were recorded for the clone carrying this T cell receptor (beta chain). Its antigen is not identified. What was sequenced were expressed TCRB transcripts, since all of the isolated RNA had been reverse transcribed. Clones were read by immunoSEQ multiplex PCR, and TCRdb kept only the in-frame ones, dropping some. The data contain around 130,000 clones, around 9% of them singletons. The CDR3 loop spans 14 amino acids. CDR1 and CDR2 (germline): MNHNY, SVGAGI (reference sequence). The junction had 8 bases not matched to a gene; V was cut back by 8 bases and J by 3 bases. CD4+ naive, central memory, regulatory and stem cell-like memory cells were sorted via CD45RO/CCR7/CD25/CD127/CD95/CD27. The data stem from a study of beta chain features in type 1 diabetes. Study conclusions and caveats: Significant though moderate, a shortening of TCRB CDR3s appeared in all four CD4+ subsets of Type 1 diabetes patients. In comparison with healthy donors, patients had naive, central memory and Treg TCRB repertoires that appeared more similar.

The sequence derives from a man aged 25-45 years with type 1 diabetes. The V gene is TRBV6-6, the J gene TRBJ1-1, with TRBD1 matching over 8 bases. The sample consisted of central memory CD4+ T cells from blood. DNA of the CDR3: TGTGCCAGCTTTCGGACAGGGCAAGACACTGAAGCTTTCTTT. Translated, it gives CASFRTGQDTEAFF.